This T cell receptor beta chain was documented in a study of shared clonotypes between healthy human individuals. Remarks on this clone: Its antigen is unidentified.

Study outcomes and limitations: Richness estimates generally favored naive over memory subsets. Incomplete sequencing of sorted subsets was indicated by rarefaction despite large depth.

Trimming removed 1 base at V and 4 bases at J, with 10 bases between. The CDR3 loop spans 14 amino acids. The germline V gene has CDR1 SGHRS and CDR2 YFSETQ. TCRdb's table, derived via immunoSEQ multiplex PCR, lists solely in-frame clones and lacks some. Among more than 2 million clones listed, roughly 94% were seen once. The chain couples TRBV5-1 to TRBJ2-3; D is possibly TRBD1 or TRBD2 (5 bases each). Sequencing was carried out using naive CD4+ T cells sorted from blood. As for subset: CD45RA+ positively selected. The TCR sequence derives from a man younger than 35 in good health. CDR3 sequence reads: CASSLLGVADTQYF. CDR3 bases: TGCGCCAGCAGCTTGTTGGGGGTCGCAGATACGCAGTATTTT.